These 25 T cell receptor beta chains originate from one sample sequenced in a study of spatial heterogeneity in lung cancer. The time point is: blood at routine non-recurrence follow-up after resection. TCRdb fed the 5' RACE reads into MiXCR, producing one record per CDR3 protein. The sample holds about 94,000 distinct CDR3 sequences; roughly a fifth are singletons and the top ten take roughly 22%. The material sequenced was PBMCs, taken at follow-up. Receptors originate from a male donor with early-stage non-small cell lung cancer.

This clonotype was picked up a small number of times. The chain is built from TRBV20-1 and TRBJ2-1; 9 bases map to TRBD1. V was pared by 5 bases and J by 8 bases, with 7 bases of the junction left unmatched. This CDR3 is 13 amino acids long. In germline, CDR1 is DFQATT, CDR2 SNEGSKA (reference sequence). The CDR3 loop is CSAYSQGADEQFF. In DNA, the CDR3 is TGCAGTGCTTACTCACAGGGGGCGGATGAGCAGTTCTTC.

Points on this clonotype: Germline and junction disagree at one end, which may indicate a read error. This chain links TRBV7-2 with TRBJ1-5; 11 positions agree with TRBD1. CDR1 is SGHTA and CDR2 is FQGNSA in the germline V gene. The CDR3 length is 22 residues. The CDR3 loop reads CASSGPSKNGTGGTYSNQPQRF. CDR3 nucleotide sequence: TGTGCCAGCAGCGGTCCATCCAAAAACGGGACAGGGGGTACTTATAGCAATCAGCCCCAGCGTTTT.

The chain uses TRBV7-2 and TRBJ1-3, with D tentatively TRBD1 (5 bases). Germline lookup yields CDR1 SGHTA and CDR2 FQGNSA. The CDR3 spans 15 residues. Trimming removed 1 base at V and 2 bases at J, with 9 bases between. CDR3 amino acids: CASSLGSQAGNTIYF. As DNA, the CDR3 is TGTGCCAGCAGCTTAGGGTCACAGGCTGGAAACACCATATATTTT.

This clonotype was counted only a few times. The chain couples TRBV6-2 or TRBV6-3 to TRBJ2-7; 11 bases match TRBD2. This CDR3 has 16 residues. After removal of 2 bases from V and 0 bases from J, the junction contained 3 bases not matched to a gene. Germline loops: CDR1 MNHEY, CDR2 SVGEGT. DNA of the CDR3: TGTGCCAGCAGTTACCGACTAGCGGGAAGCTCCTACGAGCAGTACGTC. Its protein is CASSYRLAGSSYEQYV.

V and J are TRBV7-7 and TRBJ2-5; 8 positions agree with TRBD1. The CDR3 extends over 13 amino acids. Germline loops: CDR1 SSHAT, CDR2 FNYEAQ (reference sequence). V lost 4 bases, J lost 3 bases, and 1 base stayed unmatched. The DNA of the CDR3 is TGTGCCAGCAGCTGGGACAGGAAAGAGACCCAGTACTTC. Translation: CASSWDRKETQYF.

The chain joins TRBV27 to TRBJ2-6; D remains unclear. The CDR3 is made up of 16 amino acids. Germline CDR1 reads MNHEY; CDR2 reads SMNVEV (reference sequence). V shed 4 bases and J shed 0 bases, with 10 bases lying between them. Written as DNA, the CDR3 is TGTGCCAGCAGTTCACGACAATCCTCTGGGGCCAACGTCCTGACTTTC. Residues: CASSSRQSSGANVLTF.

The chain carries TRBV6-5 and TRBJ1-2; possibly TRBD1 for D (6 bases). Trimming shortened V by 6 bases and J by 6 bases, and 20 bases separated the two germline ends. CDR3 length equals 15 residues. CDR1 MNHEY and CDR2 SVGAGI come from the germline V gene. The CDR3 DNA reads TGTGCCAGCAGGTCCATCAACCGGGACAAAGATGGCTACACCTTC. Encoded protein: CASRSINRDKDGYTF.

This chain links TRBV6-1 with TRBJ2-3, with TRBD1 identical over 7 bases. The CDR3 length is 14 residues. The trim removed 5 bases at V and 4 bases at J, leaving 6 bases unmatched. CDR1 and CDR2 (germline): MNHNS, SASEGT. This CDR3 is CASSQGTVADTQYF. CDR3 in DNA: TGTGCCAGCAGTCAAGGGACAGTCGCAGATACGCAGTATTTT.

There are a few counts of this clonotype. The chain uses TRBV18 and TRBJ2-3, with D perhaps TRBD1 (6 bases). There are 18 residues in the CDR3. Germline V gene lookup returns CDR1 KGHSH and CDR2 LQKENI. V dropped 3 bases and J dropped 5 bases, with 24 bases sitting between them. The CDR3 reads CASSPRVGGHSRGDTQYF. As DNA, the CDR3 is TGTGCCAGCTCACCTCGGGTTGGGGGCCACTCCCGGGGAGATACGCAGTATTTT. Combining the CDR3 with reference TRBV18 and TRBJ2-3 gives the whole variable domain NAGVMQNPRHLVRRRGQEARLRCSPMKGHSHVYWYRQLPEEGLKFMVYLQKENIIDESGMPKERFSAEFPKEGPSILRIQQVVRGDSAAYFCASSPRVGGHSRGDTQYFGPGTRLTVL.

This clonotype was seen only a few times. The rearrangement joins TRBV2 to TRBJ2-1; possible D gene TRBD2, 5 bases. The CDR3 extends over 13 amino acids. Germline CDR1 SNHLY, CDR2 FYNNEI. V dropped 7 bases and J dropped 7 bases, with 14 bases sitting between them. The CDR3 is CASKARAVNEQFF. For the CDR3, the DNA is TGTGCCAGCAAAGCGCGGGCGGTGAATGAGCAGTTCTTC.

The chain employs TRBV7-8 and TRBJ1-2; D perhaps matches TRBD1 (6 bases). Germline values: CDR1 SGHVS, CDR2 FQNEAQ. The CDR3 contains 13 residues. Trimming pared 5 bases from V and 4 bases from J, leaving 11 bases between. The chain's CDR3 is CASSTQGTYGYTF. DNA of the CDR3: TGTGCCAGCAGCACGCAGGGGACCTATGGCTACACCTTC. The whole variable domain, filled in from reference TRBV7-8 and TRBJ1-2, reads GAGVSQSPRYKVAKRGQDVALRCDPISGHVSLFWYQQALGQGPEFLTYFQNEAQLDKSGLPSDRFFAERPEGSVSTLKIQRTQQEDSAVYLCASSTQGTYGYTFGSGTRLTVV.

This clonotype was detected only a few times. The chain carries TRBV28 and TRBJ2-7; the D gene is possibly TRBD2 (6 bases). There are 15 residues in the CDR3. Germline loops: CDR1 MDHEN, CDR2 SYDVKM. The V and J ends lost 6 bases and 0 bases respectively, with 15 bases between them. In DNA form, the CDR3 reads TGTGCCAGCAGCCCCCAGTGGGAGGCCTCCTACGAGCAGTACTTC. Translated, it gives CASSPQWEASYEQYF.

This clonotype was detected a few times. The chain employs TRBV6-2 or TRBV6-3 and TRBJ2-1; TRBD2 aligns across 12 bases. J gave up 7 bases and V 4 bases, and 8 bases lay outside the gene matches. In germline, CDR1 is MNHEY, CDR2 SVGEGT. The CDR3 loop spans 16 amino acids. CDR3 in DNA: TGTGCCAGCAGTTCCTTTACTAGCGGGGGGCTGAATGAGCAGTTCTTC. Translation gives CASSSFTSGGLNEQFF.

This clonotype showed up just a few times. The J gene is TRBJ1-6, the V gene TRBV6-4; no clear D. The CDR3 totals 16 residues. Germline V gene sequence: CDR1 MRHNA, CDR2 SNTAGT. Trimming removed 7 bases from V and 0 bases from J, with 13 bases in between. CDR3 in amino acids: CASISIRSSYNSPLHF. CDR3 sequence (DNA): TGTGCCAGCATTTCCATCAGGAGCTCCTATAATTCACCCCTCCACTTT.

This clonotype was recorded at least ten times. The gene calls are TRBV7-2 and TRBJ2-3; 9 bases agree with TRBD1. The J segment lost 0 bases and the V segment lost 5 bases, leaving 12 bases of the junction unmatched. The CDR3 sequence is 18 residues long. Germline V gene data show CDR1 as SGHTA and CDR2 as FQGNSA. This CDR3 is CASSKRDRDRASTDTQYF. In nucleotides, the CDR3 is TGTGCCAGCAGCAAAAGGGACAGGGACCGTGCTAGCACAGATACGCAGTATTTT.

This clonotype was picked up a small number of times. This chain connects TRBV23-1 to TRBJ1-5; no clear D. TRBV23-1 carries the ORF label, with uncertain function. The CDR3 has 17 residues. The V gene lost 2 bases and the J gene lost 0 bases, with 14 bases spanning the gap. The CDR3 here is CASSQTDLTYSNQPQHF. The CDR3 region has the DNA TGCGCCAGCAGTCAAACCGACCTGACATATAGCAATCAGCCCCAGCATTTT.

V usage is TRBV5-1 and J usage is TRBJ1-1; the D is unclear. The CDR3 is 11 residues long. The germline V gene encodes CDR1 SGHRS and CDR2 YFSETQ. Trimming removed 4 bases from V and 7 bases from J, with 8 bases in between. Here the CDR3 reads CASSLGDEAFF. CDR3 nucleotides: TGCGCCAGCAGCCTGGGCGATGAAGCTTTCTTT. Together with reference TRBV5-1 and TRBJ1-1, the CDR3 gives the full variable domain: KAGVTQTPRYLIKTRGQQVTLSCSPISGHRSVSWYQQTPGQGLQFLFEYFSETQRNKGNFPGRFSGRQFSNSRSEMNVSTLELGDSALYLCASSLGDEAFFGQGTRLTVV.

This clonotype was counted at least ten times. The rearrangement joins TRBV11-2 to TRBJ2-5, with unresolved D. The CDR3 totals 12 residues. Germline values: CDR1 SGHAT, CDR2 FQNNGV. V shed 8 bases and J shed 5 bases, with 12 bases lying between them. The CDR3 loop is CASGRTPETQYF. CDR3 DNA: TGTGCCAGCGGCAGGACGCCGGAGACCCAGTACTTC. Full variable domain (outside the CDR3, taken from reference TRBV11-2 and TRBJ2-5): EAGVAQSPRYKIIEKRQSVAFWCNPISGHATLYWYQQILGQGPKLLIQFQNNGVVDDSQLPKDRFSAERLKGVDSTLKIQPAKLEDSAVYLCASGRTPETQYFGPGTRLLVL.

This clonotype qualifies as medium-sized. The chain links TRBV3-1 to TRBJ1-1; 7 bases are shared with TRBD1. CDR1 is LGHDT, CDR2 YNNKEL, per germline (reference sequence). CDR3 length: 14 amino acids. After removal of 4 bases from V and 5 bases from J, the junction contained 7 bases not matched to a gene. In nucleotides, the CDR3 is TGTGCCAGCAGCCCTTTACAGGGGATGACTGAAGCTTTCTTT. Translation: CASSPLQGMTEAFF.

The chain recombines TRBV6-5 with TRBJ2-5; D is perhaps TRBD2 (6 bases). Trimming removed 4 bases from V and 2 bases from J, with 11 bases in between. Germline-derived CDR1 and CDR2 are MNHEY and SVGAGI. The CDR3 covers 14 residues. CDR3 sequence: CASSLFAGQETQYF. CDR3 sequence (DNA): TGTGCCAGCAGTTTATTCGCGGGGCAAGAGACCCAGTACTTC.

This clonotype was found a few times. J is TRBJ2-1 and V is TRBV19; possibly TRBD1 for D (5 bases). The germline V gene encodes CDR1 LNHDA and CDR2 SQIVND (reference sequence). There are 18 residues in the CDR3. Trimming pared 0 bases from V and 0 bases from J, leaving 15 bases between. The CDR3 nucleotides read TGTGCCAGTAGTATAGATGGGGCAGCCTCATACTCCTACAATGAGCAGTTCTTC. This encodes CASSIDGAASYSYNEQFF.

Judged by abundance, this clonotype is medium-sized (0.01 to 0.1%). The chain has TRBV6-2 or TRBV6-3 and TRBJ2-3; D unclear. CDR3 length: 14 residues. The germline V gene has CDR1 MNHEY and CDR2 SVGEGT. V shed 0 bases and J shed 3 bases, with 7 bases lying between them. CDR3 sequence (DNA): TGTGCCAGCAGTTACTCTGGGCGAACAGATACGCAGTATTTT. Translating gives CASSYSGRTDTQYF.

The chain couples TRBV7-2 to TRBJ2-7; no clear D gene. The CDR3 runs 11 residues. Germline CDR1 is SGHTA and CDR2 is FQGNSA. V lost 5 bases and J 3 bases, leaving 5 bases between the germline ends. The CDR3 region is CASSTYYEQYF. DNA of the CDR3: TGTGCCAGCAGCACCTACTACGAGCAGTACTTC.

V usage is TRBV3-1 and J usage is TRBJ2-7; a possible D gene is TRBD1 (7 bases). V dropped 4 bases and J dropped 3 bases, with 13 bases sitting between them. This CDR3 has 14 residues. Germline V lookup: CDR1 LGHDT, CDR2 YNNKEL (reference sequence). DNA for the CDR3: TGTGCCAGCAGCCCCGCAGGGGGGCTCTACGAGCAGTACGTC. It specifies CASSPAGGLYEQYV.

This clonotype was recorded a few times. This rearrangement joins TRBV6-4 to TRBJ1-5, with 9 nucleotides matching TRBD1. This CDR3 spans 16 amino acids. Germline V lookup: CDR1 MRHNA, CDR2 SNTAGT. J lost 6 bases, V lost 6 bases, and 12 bases had no gene match. CDR3 coding DNA: TGTGCCAGCAGAGCTACCGACAGGGGGACGGGTCAGCCCCAGCATTTT. Translation gives CASRATDRGTGQPQHF.